The 32 T cell receptor beta chains below were found in one sample sequenced in a study of cytomegalovirus exposure and HLA in healthy donors. Primers included in the PCR were 60 Vbeta and 13 Jbeta primers. TCRdb's copy holds only in-frame clones and misses some; the assay was immunoSEQ multiplex PCR. In the table there are around 140,000 clones, over 65% of which are singletons. Input material: PBMCs. The receptor set was obtained from a female donor in good health and CMV-seropositive.

This chain joins TRBV5-1 and TRBJ2-2; 8 nucleotides line up with TRBD1. Germline V gives CDR1 SGHRS, CDR2 YFSETQ. J lost 5 bases, V lost 4 bases, and 4 bases had no gene match. The CDR3 sequence is 14 residues long. CDR3 protein: CASSGTGGTGELFF. CDR3 DNA: TGCGCCAGCAGCGGAACAGGGGGAACCGGGGAGCTGTTTTTT. Filled out from reference TRBV5-1 and TRBJ2-2, the complete variable domain reads KAGVTQTPRYLIKTRGQQVTLSCSPISGHRSVSWYQQTPGQGLQFLFEYFSETQRNKGNFPGRFSGRQFSNSRSEMNVSTLELGDSALYLCASSGTGGTGELFFGEGSRLTVL.

The gene calls are TRBV9 and TRBJ1-1, with 10 bases aligning to TRBD1. Losses at the gene ends were 3 bases for V and 3 bases for J; bases not matched to a gene: 5. The CDR3 runs 15 residues. Germline-derived CDR1 and CDR2 are SGDLS and YYNGEE. The CDR3 is CASSETGGEYTEAFF. Written as DNA, the CDR3 is TGTGCCAGCAGCGAGACAGGGGGCGAGTACACTGAAGCTTTCTTT.

The chain uses TRBV7-2 and TRBJ1-1; 8 nucleotides match TRBD1. This CDR3 region has 16 residues. Germline V gene sequence: CDR1 SGHTA, CDR2 FQGNSA. The V segment lost 2 bases and the J segment 10 bases; nucleotides outside the gene matches: 15. The CDR3 loop is CASSLNPSTGAGGAFF. The CDR3 coding sequence is TGTGCCAGCAGCTTAAACCCCTCGACAGGGGCCGGGGGAGCTTTCTTT.

This chain connects TRBV6-1 to TRBJ1-1; D is unresolved. V lost 3 bases and J 3 bases, leaving 23 bases between the germline ends. The CDR3 has 18 amino acids. Germline CDR1 is MNHNS and CDR2 is SASEGT. Here the CDR3 reads CASSDPDTYFGLDTEAFF. CDR3 bases: TGTGCCAGCAGTGACCCCGACACATATTTTGGATTGGACACTGAAGCTTTCTTT.

Here the CDR3 DNA reads TGTGCCAGTAGTATCTCGGACGGAGGCGGCTACACCTTC. Its translation is CASSISDGGGYTF. This chain uses TRBV19 with TRBJ1-2; D is unclear. Deletions cut 3 bases from V and 8 bases from J, with 13 bases between. Germline assignment: CDR1 LNHDA and CDR2 SQIVND (reference sequence). The CDR3 has 13 amino acids. The full variable domain, with the rest looked up from reference TRBV19 and TRBJ1-2, is DGGITQSPKYLFRKEGQNVTLSCEQNLNHDAMYWYRQDPGQGLRLIYYSQIVNDFQKGDIAEGYSVSREKKESFPLTVTSAQKNPTAFYLCASSISDGGGYTFGSGTRLTVV.

The V gene is TRBV2, the J gene TRBJ2-1, with 7 bases identical to TRBD2. Losses at the gene ends were 1 base for V and 4 bases for J; bases not matched to a gene: 4. The CDR3 sequence is 15 residues long. Germline-derived CDR1 and CDR2 are SNHLY and FYNNEI. CDR3 loop: CASSEDTSVYNEQFF. The CDR3 DNA is TGTGCCAGCAGTGAAGATACTAGCGTTTACAATGAGCAGTTCTTC. The full variable domain, with the rest looked up from reference TRBV2 and TRBJ2-1, is EPEVTQTPSHQVTQMGQEVILRCVPISNHLYFYWYRQILGQKVEFLVSFYNNEISEKSEIFDDQFSVERPDGSNFTLKIRSTKLEDSAMYFCASSEDTSVYNEQFFGPGTRLTVL.

This sequence joins TRBV7-2 and TRBJ1-2; 7 bases line up with TRBD1. V shed 4 bases and J 1 base; nucleotides not matched to a gene: 6. The germline gives CDR1 SGHTA, CDR2 FQGNSA. There are 15 residues in the CDR3. The CDR3 region has the DNA TGTGCCAGCAGCTGGTGGGACAGATTTAACTATGGCTACACCTTC. Amino acids: CASSWWDRFNYGYTF.

The chain uses TRBV19 and TRBJ1-5, with D possibly matching TRBD1 (6 bases). The CDR3 length is 14 residues. Per germline, CDR1 LNHDA and CDR2 SQIVND (reference sequence). The ends were cut back, 2 bases at V and 7 bases at J, with 12 bases in the middle. CDR3 coding DNA: TGTGCCAGTAGTATATACAGGGCAGAACAGCCCCAGCATTTT. This encodes CASSIYRAEQPQHF.

The rearrangement joins TRBV5-4 to TRBJ2-7, with D perhaps TRBD2 (6 bases). CDR1 is SGHNT and CDR2 is YYREEE in the germline V gene (reference sequence). This CDR3 comprises 13 residues. V lost 4 bases and J lost 6, with 14 bases in between. The CDR3, as DNA: TGTGCCAGCAGCCCTGGGACTGAACCCGAGCAGTACTTC. This codes for CASSPGTEPEQYF.

The chain combines TRBV15 with TRBJ1-4; D is unresolved. Germline values: CDR1 LNHNV, CDR2 YYDKDF (reference sequence). This CDR3 has 12 amino acids. V was shortened by 4 bases and J by 4 bases, with 4 bases between the two germline ends. CDR3 residues: CATSTINEKLFF. CDR3 in DNA: TGTGCCACCAGCACCATTAATGAAAAACTGTTTTTT.

The V gene is TRBV19, the J gene TRBJ2-3, with D unclear. Looked up from germline, CDR1 is LNHDA and CDR2 is SQIVND (reference sequence). CDR3 length equals 13 residues. V was cut by 4 bases and J by 0 bases, with 5 bases left in between. In DNA form, the CDR3 reads TGTGCCAGTAGTACGGTCAGCACAGATACGCAGTATTTT. This codes for CASSTVSTDTQYF.

This clone has a handful of counts. The V call is TRBV29-1, the J call TRBJ2-7; 8 bases align to TRBD1. This CDR3 spans 15 amino acids. The V gene's germline CDR1 is SQVTM and CDR2 ANQGSEA. The V gene end was trimmed by 6 bases and the J gene end by 2 bases; junction bases not matched to a gene: 12. The CDR3 nucleotides read TGCAGCGTCCCCGGCGGTCAGGGGGCGACCTACGAGCAGTACTTC. It is translated as CSVPGGQGATYEQYF.

The gene calls are TRBV7-7 and TRBJ2-5, with a tentative D call TRBD2 (6 bases). Trimming left V 5 bases short and J 5 bases short, with 12 bases between. Germline V lookup: CDR1 SSHAT, CDR2 FNYEAQ (reference sequence). The CDR3 contains 13 residues. The CDR3 nucleotides are TGTGCCAGCAGCAGACTAGTCGGTGAGACCCAGTACTTC. It translates to CASSRLVGETQYF.

The chain uses TRBV19 and TRBJ1-6; TRBD1 might be the D (6 bases). In germline, CDR1 is LNHDA, CDR2 SQIVND (reference sequence). Trimming pared 7 bases from V and 7 bases from J, leaving 17 bases between. The length of the CDR3 is 15 residues. The CDR3 loop is CASNKGQTLNSPLHF. The DNA of the CDR3 is TGTGCCAGTAATAAAGGACAGACTTTGAATTCACCCCTCCACTTT.

V gene TRBV2 combines with J gene TRBJ2-3; D is ambiguous. Germline values: CDR1 SNHLY, CDR2 FYNNEI. This CDR3 has 13 amino acids. V was trimmed by 6 bases and J by 0 bases, leaving 7 bases between them. Here the CDR3 reads CASRSSSTDTQYF. The CDR3, as DNA: TGTGCCAGCAGGTCCTCTAGCACAGATACGCAGTATTTT.

The rearrangement uses TRBV19 and TRBJ2-3; possibly TRBD1 for D (5 bases). V dropped 8 bases and J dropped 1 base, with 10 bases sitting between them. Germline V gives CDR1 LNHDA, CDR2 SQIVND (reference sequence). CDR3 length: 13 residues. The CDR3 DNA follows: TGTGCCAGTTGGGGCGACGGCACAGATACGCAGTATTTT. This encodes CASWGDGTDTQYF.

This clone was seen only once. The chain combines TRBV15 with TRBJ2-3; the D is unclear. The CDR3 runs 13 residues. The germline CDR1 and CDR2 sequences are LNHNV and YYDKDF (reference sequence). Trimming shortened V by 0 bases and J by 4 bases, and 5 bases separated the two germline ends. CDR3 loop: CATSRDAADTQYF. The CDR3 DNA sequence: TGTGCCACCAGCAGAGATGCGGCAGATACGCAGTATTTT.

This chain uses TRBV11-3 with TRBJ1-1; no clear D gene. The V gene's germline CDR1 is SGHNT and CDR2 YENEEA. V lost 5 bases and J 1 base, leaving 11 bases between the germline ends. The CDR3 is 14 amino acids. DNA of the CDR3: TGTGCCAGCAGCCTTGATTCCGGGAACACTGAAGCTTTCTTT. It yields the protein CASSLDSGNTEAFF.

About this clone itself: The same CDR3 arises from other DNA sequences in this sample as well. V is TRBV28 and J is TRBJ1-6; 7 bases are shared with TRBD1. Germline V gene sequence: CDR1 MDHEN, CDR2 SYDVKM. The CDR3 sequence is 15 residues long. V gave up 2 bases and J gave up 3 bases; unmatched junction bases: 1. Here the CDR3 reads CASSLAGGYNSPLHF. The CDR3 region has the DNA TGTGCCAGCAGTTTAGCAGGGGGCTATAATTCACCCCTCCACTTT.

The chain uses TRBV2 and TRBJ2-7; possible D gene TRBD2, 6 bases. This CDR3 contains 13 residues. Germline-derived CDR1 and CDR2 are SNHLY and FYNNEI. The germline V and J ends were trimmed by 8 bases and 1 base, with 12 bases remaining between them. The CDR3: CASSAGGSYEQYF. In nucleotides, the CDR3 is TGTGCCAGCTCAGCTGGGGGGTCCTACGAGCAGTACTTC.

V usage is TRBV28 and J usage is TRBJ1-6, with 10 bases fitting TRBD1. J lost 8 bases, V lost 4 bases, and 5 bases had no gene match. Germline V gives CDR1 MDHEN, CDR2 SYDVKM. The CDR3 runs 15 residues. CDR3 sequence reads: CASSSPTGGYSPLHF. The CDR3 DNA is TGTGCCAGCAGTTCCCCGACAGGGGGCTATTCACCCCTCCACTTT.

The rearrangement uses TRBV5-1 and TRBJ2-1, with TRBD2 matching 8 bases. The CDR3 spans 14 residues. CDR1 SGHRS and CDR2 YFSETQ come from the germline V gene. V dropped 6 bases and J dropped 6; count of bases not matched to a gene: 8. DNA for the CDR3: TGCGCCAGCACCCTTAGCGGGGAATTCAATGAGCAGTTCTTC. Protein sequence: CASTLSGEFNEQFF.

The CDR3 DNA sequence: TGTGCCAGCACTGAAAGGGGGCAAGAGACCCAGTACTTC. Its protein is CASTERGQETQYF. V and J are TRBV6-5 and TRBJ2-5; D may be TRBD1 (6 bases). In germline, CDR1 is MNHEY, CDR2 SVGAGI. Deletions cut 7 bases from V and 2 bases from J, with 11 bases between. There are 13 residues in the CDR3.

This clone was seen a handful of times. This chain uses TRBV2 with TRBJ2-1; 7 bases match TRBD2. The CDR3 spans 10 residues. Germline V gene lookup returns CDR1 SNHLY and CDR2 FYNNEI. Trimming took 7 bases from V and 10 from J; bases not matched to a gene: 1. The CDR3 bases are TGTGCCAGCAACGGGGGGGAGCAGTTCTTC. It codes for CASNGGEQFF.

V usage is TRBV27 and J usage is TRBJ2-7, with 7 bases matching TRBD1. Losses at the gene ends were 6 bases for V and 4 bases for J; bases not matched to a gene: 9. Germline CDR1 is MNHEY and CDR2 is SMNVEV (reference sequence). CDR3 length equals 14 residues. The CDR3 here is CASRTDRATYEQYF. The CDR3 DNA sequence: TGTGCCAGCAGGACAGACAGGGCAACTTACGAGCAGTACTTC.

This chain joins TRBV30 and TRBJ1-1; 9 bases agree with TRBD1. The CDR3 contains 14 residues. V lost 5 bases to trimming and J lost 7 bases; unmatched junction nucleotides: 11. Germline V gene data show CDR1 as GTSNPN and CDR2 as SVGIG (reference sequence). In nucleotides, the CDR3 is TGTGCCTGGGGGGCCGGGACAGGGCGGGATGAAGCTTTCTTT. Translated, it gives CAWGAGTGRDEAFF.

The chain is built from TRBV2 and TRBJ1-2; TRBD1 agrees at 11 bases. J was trimmed by 5 bases and V by 6 bases; bases with no gene match: 5. Germline V CDR1 and CDR2: SNHLY, FYNNEI. The CDR3 has 14 amino acids. Here the CDR3 DNA reads TGTGCCAGCAGCGGGACAGGGGGGTCTTATGGCTACACCTTC. This gives the protein CASSGTGGSYGYTF.

This clone was counted only a few times. The chain recombines TRBV28 with TRBJ1-2; no definite D call. Germline V gene data show CDR1 as MDHEN and CDR2 as SYDVKM. V lost 5 bases, J lost 5 bases, and 12 bases lay in between. CDR3 length: 13 amino acids. CDR3 region: CASSLRVDYGYTF. CDR3 bases: TGTGCCAGCAGTCTCCGGGTCGATTATGGCTACACCTTC.

The chain recombines TRBV7-2 with TRBJ2-7, with 7 bases fitting TRBD1. CDR1 and CDR2 from the germline V gene are SGHTA and FQGNSA. The CDR3 runs 16 residues. With 5 bases clipped from V and 2 bases from J, the junction kept 12 bases outside the gene matches. The CDR3 protein is CASSRIQGLDAYEQYF. In DNA, the CDR3 is TGTGCCAGCAGCCGGATACAGGGGCTGGACGCCTACGAGCAGTACTTC.

The gene calls are TRBV6-5 and TRBJ1-1; possibly TRBD1 for D (6 bases). V lost 2 bases and J 4 bases, leaving 8 bases between the germline ends. Germline V gives CDR1 MNHEY, CDR2 SVGAGI. The CDR3 totals 13 residues. CDR3: CASSYKQGTEAFF. For the CDR3, the DNA is TGTGCCAGCAGTTACAAACAGGGCACTGAAGCTTTCTTT.

This clone has just a few counts. This rearrangement joins TRBV6-4 to TRBJ2-6, with D maybe TRBD2 (5 bases). The V gene's germline CDR1 is MRHNA and CDR2 SNTAGT. V was trimmed by 2 bases and J by 2 bases, leaving 10 bases between them. This CDR3 is 16 amino acids long. The CDR3 DNA sequence: TGTGCCAGCAGTGACGACCCCGGGACTGGGGCCAACGTCCTGACTTTC. This codes for CASSDDPGTGANVLTF.

The rearrangement uses TRBV6-1 and TRBJ1-3, with no clear D. CDR1 is MNHNS and CDR2 is SASEGT in the germline V gene. The CDR3 is made up of 13 amino acids. V shed 1 base and J shed 4 bases, with 5 bases lying between them. The CDR3 bases are TGTGCCAGCAGTGAAGGAGAGGGAAACACCATATATTTT. Residues: CASSEGEGNTIYF.